Included here is one T cell receptor (beta chain) sequence, with context. The antigen is unknown. TCRdb passed the RT-PCR reads through MiXCR, listing each CDR3 protein once. The sample lists around 200,000 distinct CDR3 sequences, nearly 9.5% occurring once. The CDR3 extends over 15 amino acids. Trimming took 2 bases from V and 10 from J; bases not matched to a gene: 8. Germline-derived CDR1 and CDR2 are SGHDT and YYEEEE. This entry comes from a study of response to subunit inactivated influenza vaccine. Findings and caveats of the study: Few additional T cells are recruited per seasonal influenza vaccination, authors suggested.

The chain combines TRBV5-6 with TRBJ1-6; 8 bases map to TRBD1. This specimen was non-naive T cells sorted from PBMCs, taken on the day of vaccination. The TCR comes from a man aged 50-60 years who received an inactivated influenza vaccine. In DNA, the CDR3 is TGTGCCAGCAGCTTCAGGGGACAGGTGACCTCACCCCTCCACTTT. This sequence encodes CASSFRGQVTSPLHF.